Listed here are 3 T cell receptor beta chains from one sample, sequenced in a study of CD8 T cells in ankylosing spondylitis. Study observations and caveats: A TCR beta motif of under ten highly homologous variants appeared characteristic of ankylosing spondylitis blood.

Their specific antigens are unknown. From the 5' RACE reads, TCRdb called clonotypes with MiXCR, one entry per CDR3 protein. Here the sample spans 670,000 or so distinct CDR3 sequences, under 20% being singletons. Sequencing used blood, either unsorted or a sorted T cell fraction (not recorded which). The source of these receptors is a male donor with ankylosing spondylitis.

This clonotype was counted only a few times. DNA of the CDR3: TGTGCCAGCAGGTTGATAGGCACAGATACGCAGTATTTT. It yields the protein CASRLIGTDTQYF. The rearrangement joins TRBV28 to TRBJ2-3; the D is unclear. Looked up from germline, CDR1 is MDHEN and CDR2 is SYDVKM. The CDR3 length is 13 residues. V was clipped by 6 bases and J by 1 base, with 8 bases between them.

This clonotype was picked up a small number of times. V usage is TRBV30 and J usage is TRBJ1-5; 7 bases line up with TRBD1. Trimming took 1 base from V and 3 from J; bases not matched to a gene: 3. The CDR3 loop spans 14 amino acids. CDR1 is GTSNPN and CDR2 is SVGIG in the germline V gene (reference sequence). Here the CDR3 DNA reads TGTGCCTGGAGTGGTGGACAGGTCAATCAGCCCCAGCATTTT. Translating gives CAWSGGQVNQPQHF.

This clonotype was picked up a small number of times. This chain links TRBV28 with TRBJ2-1; perhaps D is TRBD1 or TRBD2 (5 bases each). Trimming took 6 bases from V and 12 from J, leaving 21 bases between them. CDR3 length: 14 residues. Germline V gene sequence: CDR1 MDHEN, CDR2 SYDVKM. Here the CDR3 reads CASSRTGTLSGQFF. Written as DNA, the CDR3 is TGTGCCAGCAGCCGGACCGGGACCCTAAGCGGGCAGTTCTTC.